This is a list of T cell receptor beta chains from one sample in a study of OX40 agonist ivuxolimab in advanced cancers. Generated by immunoSEQ multiplex PCR, the TCRdb table keeps only in-frame clones and is missing some. The sample holds tens of thousands of clones; around 80% are singletons and the top ten take around 1.6%. Material: CD4+ or CD8+ T cells sorted from blood, obtained in a trial of the OX40 agonist ivuxolimab. The receptors originated from an adult with an advanced solid tumor such as melanoma, head and neck, liver or kidney cancer. The CDR3 runs from the conserved cysteine through the conserved F or W. The D gene is left open where the match is weak. The listing skips clone size in some rows; elsewhere it reads once, few, many or a size class.

>TRBV28|TRBD2|-|TRBJ2-5
TGTGCCAGCAGTTTGGGGGGGACAGAGACCCAGTACTTC
CASSLGGTETQYF
>TRBV9|-|few|TRBJ2-1
TGTGCCAGCAGCGTAGACGGGGGATCCTACAATGAGCAGTTCTTC
CASSVDGGSYNEQFF
>TRBV6-6|-|-|TRBJ1-5
TGTGCCAGCAGTTACGAGGCGGCAGGGATTGGTCAGCCCCAGCATTTT
CASSYEAAGIGQPQHF
>TRBV19|-|-|TRBJ1-1
TGTGCCAGTAGTGGCCGTAGAAGGACTGAAGCTTTCTTT
CASSGRRRTEAFF
>TRBV28|TRBD2|-|TRBJ2-1
TGTGCCAGCAGTTCACTAGCGGGAGTTGGGAATGAGCAGTTCTTC
CASSSLAGVGNEQFF
>TRBV28|TRBD1|-|TRBJ2-7
TGTGCCAGCACTTCCCTGGCCCCCGGGACAGGGAGAATCTACGAGCAGTACTTC
CASTSLAPGTGRIYEQYF
>TRBV5-1|TRBD1|-|TRBJ1-1
TGCGCCAGCAGCTTCGATACAGGGGGTGACACTGAAGCTTTCTTT
CASSFDTGGDTEAFF
>TRBV7-9|-|-|TRBJ1-5
TGTGCCAGCAGCTTAAGGGCAGATCATAGCAATCAGCCCCAGCATTTT
CASSLRADHSNQPQHF
>TRBV12-1|-|-|TRBJ2-5
TGTGCCAGCAGCTTTCGCGAAAGACTAGCGGGAGCGCGAGAGACCCAGTACTTC
CASSFRERLAGARETQYF
>TRBV15|-|-|TRBJ2-6
TGTGCCACCAGCAGGACAGGCTCTGGGGCCAACGTCCTGACTTTC
CATSRTGSGANVLTF
>TRBV6-4|-|few|TRBJ1-1
TGTGCCAGCAGCCCAGACCTCTGGAACACTGAAGCTTTCTTT
CASSPDLWNTEAFF